The clone carrying this T cell receptor beta chain has a count of ten or more. Its antigen is not identified. The data belong to a study of CD8 T cells in ankylosing spondylitis. The CDR3 contains 15 residues. V was cut by 0 bases and J by 2 bases, with 8 bases left in between. Germline lookup yields CDR1 SGHRS and CDR2 YFSETQ. Making the TCR beta libraries involved quantitative 5'-RACE with molecular barcodes. TCRdb called the 5' RACE reads again in MiXCR, with one record for every CDR3 protein. This sample yields a few hundred thousand distinct CDR3 sequences, of which about 11% are seen a single time; over 20% belongs to the top ten. Findings and limits, study-wide: Relatively rare in peripheral blood, disease-linked clones were also CD8+. A TCR beta motif made of fewer than ten highly homologous variants seemed typical of ankylosing spondylitis blood.

Specimen: blood, either unsorted or a sorted T cell fraction (not recorded which). J is TRBJ2-2 and V is TRBV5-1; no definite D call. The sequence came from a male donor with ankylosing spondylitis or in good health (not recorded which). This chain's CDR3 is CASSLGLVNTGELFF. The CDR3, as DNA: TGCGCCAGCAGCTTGGGACTGGTAAACACCGGGGAGCTGTTTTTT. The whole variable domain, remainder taken from reference TRBV5-1 and TRBJ2-2, is KAGVTQTPRYLIKTRGQQVTLSCSPISGHRSVSWYQQTPGQGLQFLFEYFSETQRNKGNFPGRFSGRQFSNSRSEMNVSTLELGDSALYLCASSLGLVNTGELFFGEGSRLTVL.